Given below is one T cell receptor (beta chain) in context. Its target antigen remains unknown. Qualities for individual bases were not recorded, and no much larger clone is one base off. The run used an Illumina NovaSeq 6000. TCRalpha and TCRbeta cDNA libraries were built by 5'RACE with constant-segment primers, adding sample barcodes and unique molecular identifiers. Trizol reagent was used to extract RNA from every sample. Library amplification was performed in two PCR steps, and a second sample barcode and Illumina TruSeq adapters were introduced in the second step. Libraries were sequenced on an Illumina NovaSeq with 2 x 150 bp paired-end reads. In the source study's methods: With migec v1.2.7, reads were demultiplexed and then collapsed into UMI-guided consensus sequences. Using mixcr v2.1.11, UMI consensuses were aligned to TRA and TRB V and J templates and then assembled into clonotypes. A clonotype was counted as expanded or contracted only if both edgeR and NoisET called the change significant, with noise models trained on biological replicates. edgeR calls used a false discovery rate-adjusted p below 0.01 and a log2 fold-change threshold of 1. As an exploratory analysis of dynamics, PCA with hierarchical clustering was applied to max-normalized trajectories of the 1000 most abundant clonotypes. Separately sequenced CD4+ and CD8+ repertoires were used to assign the CD4 or CD8 phenotype of responding clones. TCRdb cleaned the public reads at Q25 with fastp, built clones with MiXCR and kept in-frame beta chains. Every CDR3 protein is listed once, alongside the most common genes and DNA of its rows. TCRdb, not the original authors, processed these V and J calls. This sample comprises under 600,000 distinct CDR3 sequences, less than 25% of them detected only once. The leading ten clones occupy approximately 8.4% of the sample.

The germline V gene yields SGDLS for CDR1 and YYNGEE for CDR2. At the junction V is shortened by 0 bases and J by 6 bases, with 11 bases in between. The CDR3 runs 14 residues from the cysteine to the phenylalanine. Of the read, only the CDR3 DNA is kept; its 42 bases are in frame from base 1. The data were obtained in a study of T-cell memory formation after mild COVID-19 (dated by TCRdb to the early 2020s). General notes on the study: TCR sequence clusters from the two donors were largely donor specific. Longitudinal TCRalpha and TCRbeta repertoire sequencing tracked T-cell clones expanding and contracting after mild COVID-19 in two donors. Two young, previously healthy adult volunteers made up the cohort, one male and one female.

What the research found in general, with its limitations: Contracting CD4+ clones turned up mainly in the CM and EM memory subsets, whereas EMRA was where CD8+ clones were enriched. SARS-CoV-2 specificity was not confirmed for the second-wave clones peaking on day 37. Some responding clones were found in pre-infection memory, which suggests that pre-existing cross-reactive memory T cells took part in the SARS-CoV-2 response. Balanced CD4/CD8 phenotypes were observed for clones contracting from day 15 to 85, whereas a bias towards CD4+ was observed for a second wave of clones expanding from day 15 to 37. Only a couple of mild cases were covered by the study, and larger cohorts that include severe cases with pre-infection samples were considered necessary.

Ficoll-Paque density gradient centrifugation was used to isolate PBMCs. Recombination joined TRBV9 with TRBJ2-3, with the D segment identity uncertain. Sequenced material: PBMCs or a T cell subset sorted from them (not recorded which). The origin of this receptor is an adult woman who had mild COVID-19 (a few samples of this study predate the infection). The sample titles of this study are shuffled in the database, so cell type and time point are left out; the donor was told from shared clones. The DNA sequence follows: TGTGCCAGCAGCGTAGGCCCCCTGGCCGATACGCAGTATTTT. The translation is CASSVGPLADTQYF.